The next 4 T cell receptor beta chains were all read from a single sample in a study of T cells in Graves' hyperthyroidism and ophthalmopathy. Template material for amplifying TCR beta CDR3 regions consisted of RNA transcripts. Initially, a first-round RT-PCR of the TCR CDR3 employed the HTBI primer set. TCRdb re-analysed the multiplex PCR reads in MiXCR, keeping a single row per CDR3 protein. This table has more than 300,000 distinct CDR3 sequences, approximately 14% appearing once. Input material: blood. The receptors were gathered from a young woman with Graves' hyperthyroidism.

CDR3 bases: TGTGCCTGGAGAGAGGCAGGGGATCAGCCCCAGCATTTT. Translation: CAWREAGDQPQHF. V is TRBV30 and J is TRBJ1-5, with D maybe TRBD1 (6 bases). CDR3 length: 13 amino acids. Germline CDR1 and CDR2: GTSNPN and SVGIG (reference sequence). V was clipped by 3 bases and J by 5 bases, with 11 bases between them. The whole variable domain, filled in from reference TRBV30 and TRBJ1-5, reads SQTIHQWPATLVQPVGSPLSLECTVEGTSNPNLYWYRQAAGRGLQLLFYSVGIGQISSEVPQNLSASRPQDRQFILSSKKLLLSDSGFYLCAWREAGDQPQHFGDGTRLSIL.

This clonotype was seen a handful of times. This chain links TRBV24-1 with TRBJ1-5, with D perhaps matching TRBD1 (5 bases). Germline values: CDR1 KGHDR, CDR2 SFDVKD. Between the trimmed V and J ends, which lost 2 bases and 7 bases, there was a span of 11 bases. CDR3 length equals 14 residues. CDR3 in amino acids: CATSDSSGRQPQHF. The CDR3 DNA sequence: TGTGCCACCAGTGATTCCTCAGGGAGGCAGCCCCAGCATTTT.

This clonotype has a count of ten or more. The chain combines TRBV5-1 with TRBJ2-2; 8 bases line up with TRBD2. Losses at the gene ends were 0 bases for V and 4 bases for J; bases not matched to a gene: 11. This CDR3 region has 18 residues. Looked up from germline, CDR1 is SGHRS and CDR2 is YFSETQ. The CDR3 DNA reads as TGCGCCAGCAGCTTGGAATTAGCGGGGTTTCGGATCACCGGGGAGCTGTTTTTT. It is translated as CASSLELAGFRITGELFF.

The CDR3 DNA sequence: TGTGCCAGCAGCGCCGGACTAGCGGGGTCCTACAATGAGCAGTTCTTC. Its protein product is CASSAGLAGSYNEQFF. This chain joins TRBV9 and TRBJ2-1; TRBD2 matches at 12 bases. V was pared by 3 bases and J by 1 base, with 2 bases of the junction left unmatched. The CDR3 length is 16 residues. CDR1 is SGDLS and CDR2 is YYNGEE in the germline V gene.